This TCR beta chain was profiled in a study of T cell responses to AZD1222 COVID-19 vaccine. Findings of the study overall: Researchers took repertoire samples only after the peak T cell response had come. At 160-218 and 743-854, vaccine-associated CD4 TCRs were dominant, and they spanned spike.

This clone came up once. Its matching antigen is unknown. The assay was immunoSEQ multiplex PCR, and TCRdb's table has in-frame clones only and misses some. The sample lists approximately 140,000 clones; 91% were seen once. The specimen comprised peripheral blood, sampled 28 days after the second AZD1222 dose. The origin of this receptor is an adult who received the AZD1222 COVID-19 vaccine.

The CDR3 nucleotides read TGTGCCAGCATCTACGGGCAGGACAATGAGCAGTTCTTC. Translation: CASIYGQDNEQFF. The chain combines TRBV6-1 with TRBJ2-1; D is uncertain. With 7 bases removed from V and 5 bases from J, the gap between germline ends came to 12 bases. This CDR3 contains 13 residues. Looked up from germline, CDR1 is MNHNS and CDR2 is SASEGT.